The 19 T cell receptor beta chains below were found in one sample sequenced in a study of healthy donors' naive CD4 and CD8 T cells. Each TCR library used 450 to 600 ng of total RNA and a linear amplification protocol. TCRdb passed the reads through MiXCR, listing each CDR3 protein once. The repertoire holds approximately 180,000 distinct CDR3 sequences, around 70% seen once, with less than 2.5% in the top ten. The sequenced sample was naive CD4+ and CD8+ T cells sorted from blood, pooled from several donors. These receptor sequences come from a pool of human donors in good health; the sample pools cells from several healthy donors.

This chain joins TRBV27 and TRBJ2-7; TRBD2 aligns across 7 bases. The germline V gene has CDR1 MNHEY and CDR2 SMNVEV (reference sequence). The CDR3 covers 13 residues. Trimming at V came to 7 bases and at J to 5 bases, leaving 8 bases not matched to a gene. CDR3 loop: CASKGGIPHEQYF. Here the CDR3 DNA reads TGTGCCAGCAAGGGAGGGATCCCCCACGAGCAGTACTTC.

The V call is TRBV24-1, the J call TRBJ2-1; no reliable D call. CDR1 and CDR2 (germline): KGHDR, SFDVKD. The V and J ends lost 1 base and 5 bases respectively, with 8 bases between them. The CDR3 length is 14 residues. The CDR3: CATSDFSVHNEQFF. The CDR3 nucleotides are TGTGCCACCAGTGATTTTTCGGTTCACAATGAGCAGTTCTTC.

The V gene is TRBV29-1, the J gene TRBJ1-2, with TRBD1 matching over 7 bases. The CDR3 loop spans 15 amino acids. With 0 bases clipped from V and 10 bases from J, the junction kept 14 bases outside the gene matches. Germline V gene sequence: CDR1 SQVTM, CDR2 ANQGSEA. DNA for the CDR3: TGCAGCGTTGAAGATCGGGACAGCCGTTTGGATGACTACACCTTC. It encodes CSVEDRDSRLDDYTF.

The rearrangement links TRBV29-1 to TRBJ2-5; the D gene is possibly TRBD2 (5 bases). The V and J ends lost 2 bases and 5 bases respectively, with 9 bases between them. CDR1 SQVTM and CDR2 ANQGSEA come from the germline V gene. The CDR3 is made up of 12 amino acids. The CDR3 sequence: CSVELAGETQYF. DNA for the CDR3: TGCAGCGTTGAACTAGCTGGCGAGACCCAGTACTTC.

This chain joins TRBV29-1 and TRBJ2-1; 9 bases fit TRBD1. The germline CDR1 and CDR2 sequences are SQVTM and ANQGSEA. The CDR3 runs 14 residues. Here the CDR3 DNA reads TGCATTGGACAGGGGACAAGCTCCTACAATGAGCAGTTCTTC. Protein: CIGQGTSSYNEQFF.

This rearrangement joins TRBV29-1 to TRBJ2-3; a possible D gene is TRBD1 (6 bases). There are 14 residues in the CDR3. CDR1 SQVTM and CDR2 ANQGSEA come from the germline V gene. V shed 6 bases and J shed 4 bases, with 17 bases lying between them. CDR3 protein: CSVEPSQGADTQYF. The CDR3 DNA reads TGCAGCGTCGAACCCTCACAGGGTGCAGATACGCAGTATTTT.

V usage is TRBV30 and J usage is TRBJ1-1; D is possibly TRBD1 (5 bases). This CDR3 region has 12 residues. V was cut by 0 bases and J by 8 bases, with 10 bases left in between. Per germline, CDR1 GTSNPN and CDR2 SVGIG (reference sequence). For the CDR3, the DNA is TGTGCCTGGAGTGTACGGCCAGGGGAAGCTTTCTTT. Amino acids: CAWSVRPGEAFF.

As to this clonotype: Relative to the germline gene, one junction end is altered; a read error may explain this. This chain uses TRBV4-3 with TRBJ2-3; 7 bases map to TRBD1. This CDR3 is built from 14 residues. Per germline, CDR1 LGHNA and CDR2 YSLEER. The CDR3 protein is CASGPGQSTDTQYF. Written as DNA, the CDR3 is TGTGCCAGCGGACCGGGACAGAGCACAGATACGCAGTATTTT.

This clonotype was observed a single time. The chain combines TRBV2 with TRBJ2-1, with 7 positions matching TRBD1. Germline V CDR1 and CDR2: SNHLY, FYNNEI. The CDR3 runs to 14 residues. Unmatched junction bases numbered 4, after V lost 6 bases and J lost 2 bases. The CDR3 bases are TGTGCCAGCAGCCGGGACAGTCCCTACAATGAGCAGTTCTTC. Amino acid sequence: CASSRDSPYNEQFF.

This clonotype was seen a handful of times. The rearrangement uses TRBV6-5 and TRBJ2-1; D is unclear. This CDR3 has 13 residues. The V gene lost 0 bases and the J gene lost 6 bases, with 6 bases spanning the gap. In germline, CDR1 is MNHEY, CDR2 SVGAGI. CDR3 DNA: TGTGCCAGCAGTTACTCGGCGTTCAATGAGCAGTTCTTC. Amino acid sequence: CASSYSAFNEQFF.

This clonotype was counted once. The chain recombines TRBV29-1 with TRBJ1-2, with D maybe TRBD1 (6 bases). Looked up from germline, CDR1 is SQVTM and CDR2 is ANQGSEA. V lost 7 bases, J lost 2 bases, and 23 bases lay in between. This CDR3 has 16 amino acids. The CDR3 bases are TGCAGCGCAGAGGTGAGACTGACAGGAGACAACTATGGCTACACCTTC. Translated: CSAEVRLTGDNYGYTF.

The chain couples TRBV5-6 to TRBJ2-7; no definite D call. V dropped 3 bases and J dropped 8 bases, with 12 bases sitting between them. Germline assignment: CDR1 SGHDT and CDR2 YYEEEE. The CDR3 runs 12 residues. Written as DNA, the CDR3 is TGTGCCAGCAGCTCGATGCAGGAAAAGCAGTACTTC. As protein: CASSSMQEKQYF. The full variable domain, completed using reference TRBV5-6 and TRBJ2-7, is DAGVTQSPTHLIKTRGQQVTLRCSPKSGHDTVSWYQQALGQGPQFIFQYYEEEERQRGNFPDRFSGHQFPNYSSELNVNALLLGDSALYLCASSSMQEKQYFGPGTRLTVT.

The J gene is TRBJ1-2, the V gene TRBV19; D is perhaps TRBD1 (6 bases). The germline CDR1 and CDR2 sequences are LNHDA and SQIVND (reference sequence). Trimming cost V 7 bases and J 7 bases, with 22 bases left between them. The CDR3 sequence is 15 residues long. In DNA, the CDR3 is TGTGCCAGTACCCCCAGGCGGGGGGCGCTCCCTGGCTACACCTTC. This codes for CASTPRRGALPGYTF.

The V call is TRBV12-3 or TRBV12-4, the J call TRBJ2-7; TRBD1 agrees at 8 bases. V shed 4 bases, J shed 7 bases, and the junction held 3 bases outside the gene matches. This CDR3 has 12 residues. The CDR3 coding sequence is TGTGCCAGCAGTTGGACAGGGAGGGAGCAGTACGTC. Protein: CASSWTGREQYV.

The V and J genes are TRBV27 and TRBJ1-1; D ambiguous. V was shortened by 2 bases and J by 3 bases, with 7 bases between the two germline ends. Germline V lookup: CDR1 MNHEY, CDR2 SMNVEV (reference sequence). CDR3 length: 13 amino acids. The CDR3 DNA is TGTGCCAGCAGTTTAACTCAGTACACTGAAGCTTTCTTT. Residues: CASSLTQYTEAFF.

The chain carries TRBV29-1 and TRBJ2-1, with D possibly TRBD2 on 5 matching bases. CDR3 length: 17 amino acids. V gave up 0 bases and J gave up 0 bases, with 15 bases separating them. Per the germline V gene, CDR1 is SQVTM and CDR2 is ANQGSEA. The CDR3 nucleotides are TGCAGCGTTGAAGATGGTATGCGTCGGGACTCCTACAATGAGCAGTTCTTC. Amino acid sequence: CSVEDGMRRDSYNEQFF.

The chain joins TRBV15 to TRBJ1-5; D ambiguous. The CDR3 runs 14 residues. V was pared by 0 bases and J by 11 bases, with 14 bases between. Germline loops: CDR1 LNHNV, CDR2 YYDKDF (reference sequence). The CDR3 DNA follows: TGTGCCACCAGCAGAGATAGGGTTTTTCGGGCCCAGCATTTT. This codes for CATSRDRVFRAQHF.

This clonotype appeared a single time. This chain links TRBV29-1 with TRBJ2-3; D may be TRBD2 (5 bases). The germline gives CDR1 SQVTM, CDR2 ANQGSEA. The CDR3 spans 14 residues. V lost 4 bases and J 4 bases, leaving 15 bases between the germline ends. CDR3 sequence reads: CSVGTSGNSDTQYF. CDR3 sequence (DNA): TGCAGCGTTGGGACCAGCGGAAACTCAGATACGCAGTATTTT.

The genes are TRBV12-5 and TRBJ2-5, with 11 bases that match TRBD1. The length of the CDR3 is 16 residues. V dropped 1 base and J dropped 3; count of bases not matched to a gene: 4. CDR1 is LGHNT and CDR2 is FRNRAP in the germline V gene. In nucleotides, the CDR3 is TGTGCTAGTGGTTTGGACGGACAGGGGGCAAAAGAGACCCAGTACTTC. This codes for CASGLDGQGAKETQYF.